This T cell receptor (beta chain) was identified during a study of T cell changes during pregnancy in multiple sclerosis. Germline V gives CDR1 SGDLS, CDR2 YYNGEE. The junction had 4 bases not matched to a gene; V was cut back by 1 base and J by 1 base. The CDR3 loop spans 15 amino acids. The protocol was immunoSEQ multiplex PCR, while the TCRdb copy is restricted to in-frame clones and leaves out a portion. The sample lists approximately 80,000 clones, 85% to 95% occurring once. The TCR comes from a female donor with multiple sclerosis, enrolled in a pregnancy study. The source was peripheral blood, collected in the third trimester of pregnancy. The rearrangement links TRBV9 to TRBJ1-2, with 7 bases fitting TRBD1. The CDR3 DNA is TGTGCCAGCAGCGTAAACAGGGGACGTAACTATGGCTACACCTTC. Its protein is CASSVNRGRNYGYTF.